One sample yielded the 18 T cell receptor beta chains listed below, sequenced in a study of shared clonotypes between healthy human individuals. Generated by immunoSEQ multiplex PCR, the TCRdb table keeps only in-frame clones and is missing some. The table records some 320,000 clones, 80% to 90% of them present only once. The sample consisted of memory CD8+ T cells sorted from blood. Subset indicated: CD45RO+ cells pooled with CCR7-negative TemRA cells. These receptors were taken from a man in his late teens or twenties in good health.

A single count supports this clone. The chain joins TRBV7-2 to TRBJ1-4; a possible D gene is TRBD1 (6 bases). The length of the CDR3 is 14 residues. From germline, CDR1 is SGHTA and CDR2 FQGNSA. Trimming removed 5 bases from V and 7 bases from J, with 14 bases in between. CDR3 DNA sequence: TGTGCCAGCAGCCTCCACAGGGCCAGTGAAAAACTGTTTTTT. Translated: CASSLHRASEKLFF.

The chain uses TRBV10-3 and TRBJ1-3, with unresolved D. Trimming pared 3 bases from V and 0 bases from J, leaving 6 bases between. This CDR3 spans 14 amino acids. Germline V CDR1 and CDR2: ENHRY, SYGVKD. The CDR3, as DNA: TGTGCCATCAGTGAAGACGTCTCTGGAAACACCATATATTTT. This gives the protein CAISEDVSGNTIYF.

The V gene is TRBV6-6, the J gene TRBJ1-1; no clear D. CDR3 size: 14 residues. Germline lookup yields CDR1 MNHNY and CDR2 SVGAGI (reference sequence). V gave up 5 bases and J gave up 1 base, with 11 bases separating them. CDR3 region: CASSLDGGNTEAFF. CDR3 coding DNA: TGTGCCAGCAGTCTCGACGGAGGGAACACTGAAGCTTTCTTT.

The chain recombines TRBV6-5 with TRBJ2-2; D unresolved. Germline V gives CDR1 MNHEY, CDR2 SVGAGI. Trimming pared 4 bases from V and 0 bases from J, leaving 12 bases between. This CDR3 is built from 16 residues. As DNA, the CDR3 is TGTGCCAGCAGTTTCATAGTATCCACGAACACCGGGGAGCTGTTTTTT. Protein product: CASSFIVSTNTGELFF.

Here the CDR3 DNA reads TGTGCCAGCAGTGATCGGGGAGGGGGCACTGAAGCTTTCTTT. Protein sequence: CASSDRGGGTEAFF. The V call is TRBV2, the J call TRBJ1-1; weak D call: TRBD1 (6 bases). CDR3 length equals 14 residues. The V and J ends lost 3 bases and 4 bases respectively, with 12 bases between them. CDR1 SNHLY and CDR2 FYNNEI come from the germline V gene.

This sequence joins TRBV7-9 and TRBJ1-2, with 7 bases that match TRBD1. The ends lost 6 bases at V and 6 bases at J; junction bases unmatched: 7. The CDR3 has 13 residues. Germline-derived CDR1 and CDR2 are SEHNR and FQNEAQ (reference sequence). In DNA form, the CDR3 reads TGTGCCAGCAGGGCAAACACAGGGGATGGCTACACCTTC. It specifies CASRANTGDGYTF.

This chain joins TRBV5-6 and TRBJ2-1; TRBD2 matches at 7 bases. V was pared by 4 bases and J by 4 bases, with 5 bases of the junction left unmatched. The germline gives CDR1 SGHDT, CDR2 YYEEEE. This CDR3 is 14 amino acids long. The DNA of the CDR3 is TGTGCCAGCAGCAATCCGGGACTATACAATGAGCAGTTCTTC. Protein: CASSNPGLYNEQFF.

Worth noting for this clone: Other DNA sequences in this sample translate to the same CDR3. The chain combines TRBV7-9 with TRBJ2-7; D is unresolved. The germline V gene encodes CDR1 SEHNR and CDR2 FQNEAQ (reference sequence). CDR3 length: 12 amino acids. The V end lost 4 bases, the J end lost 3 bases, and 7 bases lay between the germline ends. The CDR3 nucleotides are TGTGCCAGCAGCTCCCACAGCTACGAGCAGTACTTC. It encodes CASSSHSYEQYF.

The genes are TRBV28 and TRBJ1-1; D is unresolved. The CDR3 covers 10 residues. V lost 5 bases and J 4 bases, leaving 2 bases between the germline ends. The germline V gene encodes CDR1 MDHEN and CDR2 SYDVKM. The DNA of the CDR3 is TGTGCCAGCAGTGGCACTGAAGCTTTCTTT. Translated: CASSGTEAFF.

The chain's CDR3 is CASSFIPDTQYF. CDR3 nucleotide sequence: TGTGCCAGCTCTTTTATCCCCGATACGCAGTATTTT. V usage is TRBV7-9 and J usage is TRBJ2-3; unclear D gene. The CDR3 sequence is 12 residues long. The V gene's germline CDR1 is SEHNR and CDR2 FQNEAQ (reference sequence). V dropped 8 bases and J dropped 6 bases, with 12 bases sitting between them.

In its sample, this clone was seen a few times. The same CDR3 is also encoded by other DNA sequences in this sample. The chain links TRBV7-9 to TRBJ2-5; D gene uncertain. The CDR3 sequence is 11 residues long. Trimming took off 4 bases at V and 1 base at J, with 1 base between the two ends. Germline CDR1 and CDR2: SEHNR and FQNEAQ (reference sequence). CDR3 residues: CASSSQETQYF. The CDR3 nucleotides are TGTGCCAGCAGCTCCCAAGAGACCCAGTACTTC.

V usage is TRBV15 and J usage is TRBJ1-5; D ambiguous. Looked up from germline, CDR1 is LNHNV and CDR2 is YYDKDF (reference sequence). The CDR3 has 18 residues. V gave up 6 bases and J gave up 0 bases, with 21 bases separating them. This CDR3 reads CATSPKELILYSNQPQHF. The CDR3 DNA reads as TGTGCCACCAGTCCCAAGGAGCTGATTCTTTATAGCAATCAGCCCCAGCATTTT.

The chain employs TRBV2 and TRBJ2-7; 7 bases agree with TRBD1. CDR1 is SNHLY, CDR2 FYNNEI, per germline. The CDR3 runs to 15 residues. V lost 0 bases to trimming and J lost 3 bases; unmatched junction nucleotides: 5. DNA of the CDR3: TGTGCCAGCAGTGAAGCTTCTGACAGGGTCTACGAGCAGTACTTC. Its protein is CASSEASDRVYEQYF.

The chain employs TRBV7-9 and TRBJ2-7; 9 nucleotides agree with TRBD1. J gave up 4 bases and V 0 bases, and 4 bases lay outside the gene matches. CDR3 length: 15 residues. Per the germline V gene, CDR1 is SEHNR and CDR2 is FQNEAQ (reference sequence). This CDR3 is CASSLALGTGYEQYF. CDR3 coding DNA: TGTGCCAGCAGCTTAGCGTTAGGGACAGGGTACGAGCAGTACTTC.

The CDR3, as DNA: TGTGCCAGCAGAGCGGGACAGACCTATGGCAATCAGCCCCAGCATTTT. This codes for CASRAGQTYGNQPQHF. The V gene is TRBV2, the J gene TRBJ1-5; 7 positions agree with TRBD1. V lost 6 bases and J lost 2; bases outside the gene matches: 10. CDR3 length: 16 amino acids. Germline loops: CDR1 SNHLY, CDR2 FYNNEI.

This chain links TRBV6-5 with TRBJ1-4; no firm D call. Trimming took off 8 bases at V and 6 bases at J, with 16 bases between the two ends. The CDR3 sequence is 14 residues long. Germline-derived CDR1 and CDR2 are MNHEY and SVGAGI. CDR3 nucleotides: TGTGCCAGCCCCAGACTGACGATTGATGAAAAACTGTTTTTT. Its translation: CASPRLTIDEKLFF.

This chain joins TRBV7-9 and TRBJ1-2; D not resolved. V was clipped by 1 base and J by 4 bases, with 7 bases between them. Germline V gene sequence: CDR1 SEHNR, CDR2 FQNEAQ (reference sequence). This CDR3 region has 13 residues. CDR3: CASSLEGLYGYTF. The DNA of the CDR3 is TGTGCCAGCAGCTTAGAGGGCCTCTATGGCTACACCTTC.

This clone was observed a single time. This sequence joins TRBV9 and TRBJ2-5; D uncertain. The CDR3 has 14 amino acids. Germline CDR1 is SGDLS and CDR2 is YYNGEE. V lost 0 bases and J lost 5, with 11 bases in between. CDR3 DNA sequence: TGTGCCAGCAGCGTAGATAGCTTGGCCGAGACCCAGTACTTC. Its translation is CASSVDSLAETQYF.